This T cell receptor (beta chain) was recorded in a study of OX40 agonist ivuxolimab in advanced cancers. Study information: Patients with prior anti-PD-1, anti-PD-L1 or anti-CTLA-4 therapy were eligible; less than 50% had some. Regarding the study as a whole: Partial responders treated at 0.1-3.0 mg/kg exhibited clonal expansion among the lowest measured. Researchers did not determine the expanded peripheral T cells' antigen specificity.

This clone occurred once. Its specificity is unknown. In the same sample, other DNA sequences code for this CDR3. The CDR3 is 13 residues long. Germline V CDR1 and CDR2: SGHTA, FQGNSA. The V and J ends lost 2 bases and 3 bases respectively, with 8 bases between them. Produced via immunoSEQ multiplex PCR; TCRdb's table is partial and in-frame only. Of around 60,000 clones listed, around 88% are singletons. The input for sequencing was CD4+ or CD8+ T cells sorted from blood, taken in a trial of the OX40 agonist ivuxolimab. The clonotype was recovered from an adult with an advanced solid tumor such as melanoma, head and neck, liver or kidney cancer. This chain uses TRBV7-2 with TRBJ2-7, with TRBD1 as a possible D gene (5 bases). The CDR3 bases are TGTGCCAGCAGCTTAAGGGGCAGCTACGAGCAGTACTTC. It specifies CASSLRGSYEQYF.